Only a few counts were recorded for the clone carrying this T cell receptor (beta chain). V shed 6 bases and J shed 2 bases, with 12 bases lying between them. CDR1 is DFQATT, CDR2 SNEGSKA, per germline (reference sequence). CDR3 length equals 13 residues. The data belong to a study of identical twins. One entry per CDR3 protein results from TCRdb running MiXCR on the 5' RACE reads. The data contain hundreds of thousands of distinct CDR3 sequences, less than 9.5% of them singletons. This clonotype was sampled from a woman between 18 and 29 years old in good health. This chain links TRBV20-1 with TRBJ2-3, with D possibly matching TRBD2 (6 bases). The material sequenced was memory (CD45RO+) T cells sorted from blood. CDR3 DNA sequence: TGCAGTGCCGAGAGGCGGGACACAGATACGCAGTATTTT. It codes for CSAERRDTDTQYF.